This TCR beta chain was recorded in a study of human T cells and chemical hapten exposure. Study information: Patients were given diphenylcyclopropenone on the scalp weekly across the approximately 25-week study. From small differences in pooled library volume came most of the variation in per-sample TCR yields.

MiXCR, run by TCRdb on the RACE reads, gives a single entry per CDR3 protein. The profile shows about 83,000 distinct CDR3 sequences, roughly 7.2% of them singletons. Time point denoted: patch test 1, 2 weeks after DPC sensitization. Regarding treatment: therapeutic diphenylcyclopropenone sensitization with weekly scalp DPC. Turning to this clonotype: Its antigen is unidentified.

Study outcomes and limitations: All donors were alopecia patients, so their immunity may differ from that of healthy people.

From germline, CDR1 is DFQATT and CDR2 SNEGSKA (reference sequence). CDR3 length: 13 residues. V dropped 0 bases and J dropped 6 bases, with 9 bases sitting between them. The specimen comprised whole blood, sampled in connection with sensitization to the hapten diphenylcyclopropenone (DPC). This clonotype was obtained from a woman aged 25 to 45 with alopecia areata. Some clones in this sample may be carry-over from other donors' samples. This rearrangement joins TRBV20-1 to TRBJ1-5; the D is unclear. This CDR3 is CSARDEASQPQHF. CDR3 nucleotide sequence: TGCAGTGCTAGAGATGAGGCCTCTCAGCCCCAGCATTTT.